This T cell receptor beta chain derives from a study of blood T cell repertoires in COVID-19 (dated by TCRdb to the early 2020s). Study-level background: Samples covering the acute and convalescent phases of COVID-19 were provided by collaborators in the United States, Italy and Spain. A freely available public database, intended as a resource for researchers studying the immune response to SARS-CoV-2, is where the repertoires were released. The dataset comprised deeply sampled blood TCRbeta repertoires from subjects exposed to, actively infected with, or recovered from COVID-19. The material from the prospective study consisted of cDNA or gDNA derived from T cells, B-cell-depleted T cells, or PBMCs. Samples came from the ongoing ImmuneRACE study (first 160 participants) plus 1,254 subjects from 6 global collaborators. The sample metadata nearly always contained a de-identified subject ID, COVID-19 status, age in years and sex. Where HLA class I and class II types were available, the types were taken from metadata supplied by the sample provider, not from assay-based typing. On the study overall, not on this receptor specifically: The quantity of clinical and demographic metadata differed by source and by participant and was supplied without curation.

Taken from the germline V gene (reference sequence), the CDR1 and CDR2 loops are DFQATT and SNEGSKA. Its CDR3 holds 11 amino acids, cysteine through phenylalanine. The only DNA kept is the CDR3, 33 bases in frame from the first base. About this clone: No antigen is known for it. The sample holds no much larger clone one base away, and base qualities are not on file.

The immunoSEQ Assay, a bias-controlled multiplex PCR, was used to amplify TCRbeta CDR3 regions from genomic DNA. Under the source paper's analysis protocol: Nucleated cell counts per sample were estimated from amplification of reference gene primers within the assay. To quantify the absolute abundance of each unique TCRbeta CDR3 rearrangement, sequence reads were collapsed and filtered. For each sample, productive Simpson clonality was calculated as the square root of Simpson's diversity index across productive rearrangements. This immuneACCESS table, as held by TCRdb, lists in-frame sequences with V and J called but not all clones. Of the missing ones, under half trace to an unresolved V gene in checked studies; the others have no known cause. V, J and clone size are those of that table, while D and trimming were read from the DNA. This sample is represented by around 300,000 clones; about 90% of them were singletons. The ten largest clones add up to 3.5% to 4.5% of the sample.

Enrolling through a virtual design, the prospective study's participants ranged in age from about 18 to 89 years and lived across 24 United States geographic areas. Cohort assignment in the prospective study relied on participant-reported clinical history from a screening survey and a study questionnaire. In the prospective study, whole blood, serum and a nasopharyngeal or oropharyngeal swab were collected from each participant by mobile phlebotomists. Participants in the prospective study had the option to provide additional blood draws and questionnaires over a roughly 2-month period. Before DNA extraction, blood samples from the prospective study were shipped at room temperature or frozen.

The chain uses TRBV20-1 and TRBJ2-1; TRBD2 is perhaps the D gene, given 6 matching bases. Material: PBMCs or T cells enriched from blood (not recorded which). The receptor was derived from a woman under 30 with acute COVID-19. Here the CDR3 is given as CSEGGENEQFF. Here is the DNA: TGCAGCGAGGGAGGCGAGAATGAGCAGTTCTTC.